Sequencing of this T cell receptor beta chain was carried out in a study of tumor-infiltrating lymphocytes in primary liver carcinoma. Unsorted bulk tissue of roughly 18-31 mg yielded co-extracted RNA and DNA. As to this clonotype: Its specificity is not known.

The input was 450 to 500 ng total RNA; TCR beta cDNA was made from it with a constant-region primer. For TCR beta, libraries were produced by three nested multiplex PCR rounds using slightly modified ARM-PCR. TCRdb re-analysed the multiplex PCR reads in MiXCR, keeping a single row per CDR3 protein. The sample records around 71,000 distinct CDR3 sequences, 70% to 75% being singletons. Study-wide results and caveats: Roughly 7-25% of top clones, and no more, occurred in all five tumor regions.

The specimen was liver tumor tissue from sampling region 4. The subset was: tumor region T4, right-lateral pole. The source of this sequence is a woman aged 60-75 years with primary liver carcinoma and hepatitis B virus infection.

The CDR3 nucleotides read TGTGCCAGCAGCATCCGACTAGCGAGAGAGGAGACCCAGTACTTC. Translated, it gives CASSIRLAREETQYF. The rearrangement links TRBV11-1 to TRBJ2-5; 8 positions agree with TRBD2. The V segment lost 5 bases and the J segment 5 bases; nucleotides outside the gene matches: 10. CDR1 is SGHAT and CDR2 is FQDESV in the germline V gene (reference sequence). The CDR3 is made up of 15 amino acids.